A single T cell receptor (beta chain) is shown here with its context. The assay was immunoSEQ multiplex PCR, and TCRdb's table has in-frame clones only and misses some. The sample comprises over 50,000 clones, roughly 92% of which are singletons, and around 4% rests with the top ten. The V end was cut by 4 bases, the J end by 6 bases, with 13 bases between. The germline CDR1 and CDR2 sequences are MGHRA and YSYEKL. The CDR3 has 13 residues. The entry originates in a study of technical replicates of blood from a few donors. J is TRBJ2-7 and V is TRBV4-1; TRBD2 is a possible D gene (5 bases). The clonotype originates from a human donor in good health. Some clones in this sample may be carry-over from other donors' samples. The material sequenced was PBMCs. CDR3 protein: CASSREGNFEQYF. Here the CDR3 DNA reads TGCGCCAGCAGCCGCGAGGGAAACTTCGAGCAGTACTTC.